Listed here are 2 T cell receptor beta chains from one sample, sequenced in a study of OX40 agonist ivuxolimab in advanced cancers. Using immunoSEQ multiplex PCR, the repertoire was profiled, and TCRdb retains in-frame clones only, with some absent. This table has over 80,000 clones, about 90% appearing once. The sequencing here drew on CD4+ or CD8+ T cells sorted from blood, taken in a trial of the OX40 agonist ivuxolimab. The receptors originated from an adult with an advanced solid tumor such as melanoma, head and neck, liver or kidney cancer.

The V call is TRBV19, the J call TRBJ1-5; tentatively, D is TRBD1 (6 bases). The CDR3 is 19 residues long. Trimming shortened V by 1 base and J by 1 base, and 20 bases separated the two germline ends. CDR1 and CDR2 from the germline V gene are LNHDA and SQIVND (reference sequence). The CDR3 DNA follows: TGTGCCAGTAGTATAGCCCCTACTACAGGGATGAGGAGCAATCAGCCCCAGCATTTT. Translating it yields CASSIAPTTGMRSNQPQHF.

J is TRBJ1-2 and V is TRBV29-1, with 7 bases lining up with TRBD1. V gave up 6 bases and J gave up 8 bases; unmatched junction bases: 6. The CDR3 is 11 residues long. CDR1 is SQVTM, CDR2 ANQGSEA, per germline. CDR3 protein: CSVRKGGGYTF. The DNA of the CDR3 is TGCAGCGTCCGGAAAGGGGGCGGCTACACCTTC.